This T cell receptor beta chain was retrieved from a study of CD8 T cells in ankylosing spondylitis. Findings and limits, study-wide: Enrichment of disease-linked clones was reportedly significant in matched ankylosing spondylitis synovial fluid.

Scientists made TCR beta libraries using quantitative 5'-RACE with molecular barcodes. One entry per CDR3 protein results from TCRdb running MiXCR on the 5' RACE reads. The table includes 250,000 to 400,000 distinct CDR3 sequences, around 10% detected once. Many counts were recorded for this clonotype. What it binds is unknown. Per the germline V gene, CDR1 is DFQATT and CDR2 is SNEGSKA (reference sequence). V lost 5 bases, J lost 12 bases, and 11 bases lay in between. CDR3 length: 10 residues. The sample comprised blood, either unsorted or a sorted T cell fraction (not recorded which). The source is a female donor with ankylosing spondylitis or in good health (not recorded which). The J gene is TRBJ2-1, the V gene TRBV20-1; D not certain. CDR3 amino acids: CSAGNAGQFF. CDR3 DNA: TGCAGTGCTGGCAACGCAGGGCAGTTCTTC.